This T cell receptor (beta chain) was obtained from a study of T-cell reconstitution after alpha-beta-depleted transplantation in children. Study outcomes and limitations: Reportedly, only several hundred clones from non-depleted graft cells drove alpha-beta T-cell counts at about two months. After one year, T-cell counts and TCRbeta diversity mostly came from new T cells. Some patients owed their high day-60 TCRbeta diversity to surviving recipient T cells and thymic progenitors.

This CDR3 is built from 15 residues. V gave up 0 bases and J gave up 5 bases; unmatched junction bases: 5. Germline V lookup: CDR1 SGHRS, CDR2 YFSETQ. The library targeted TCRbeta and was prepared with unique molecular identifiers. Via MiXCR, TCRdb re-called the PCR reads, giving one row per CDR3 protein. The repertoire holds 500,000 to 600,000 distinct CDR3 sequences, with 25% to 30% as singletons. This clonotype was recorded only once. Its target is not known. The sequences come from PBMCs, collected before TCRalphabeta/CD19-depleted stem cell transplant. V usage is TRBV5-1 and J usage is TRBJ2-1; 7 nucleotides match TRBD2. This TCR came from a boy under two years old with Wiskott-Aldrich syndrome, due to receive a stem cell transplant. CDR3 nucleotide sequence: TGCGCCAGCAGCTTGGACGGGACTATCAACAATGAGCAGTTCTTC. This sequence encodes CASSLDGTINNEQFF. Full variable domain (missing parts from reference TRBV5-1 and TRBJ2-1): KAGVTQTPRYLIKTRGQQVTLSCSPISGHRSVSWYQQTPGQGLQFLFEYFSETQRNKGNFPGRFSGRQFSNSRSEMNVSTLELGDSALYLCASSLDGTINNEQFFGPGTRLTVL.